A selection of T cell receptor beta chains follows, all from one sample in a study of Ad26.COV2.S vaccination and SARS-CoV-2 variants. The repertoire was sequenced with immunoSEQ multiplex PCR; TCRdb's copy has only in-frame clones and lacks some. There are more than 300,000 clones in the sample; 86% occur only once, and around 10% lies in the top ten. Sequencing used peripheral blood, obtained in a trial of Ad26.COV2.S vaccine versus placebo. The receptors originated from a person between 18 and 60 years old who received the Ad26.COV2.S COVID-19 vaccine or a placebo. The CDR3 runs from the conserved cysteine through the conserved F or W. A D gene is named only where the DNA matches it firmly. Not all rows give a size; the values are once, few, many and, for expanded clones, a class.

abundance	j_gene	v_gene	d_gene	CDR3aa	CDR3nt
-	TRBJ1-5	TRBV28	-	CASRLQDQPRHF	TGTGCCAGCAGATTACAGGATCAGCCCCGGCATTTT
-	TRBJ1-2	TRBV28	TRBD1	CASTPGQFYGYTF	TGTGCCAGCACCCCGGGACAGTTCTATGGCTACACCTTC
-	TRBJ2-5	TRBV7-2	TRBD2	CASSLGRVETQYF	TGTGCCAGCAGCCTCGGGAGGGTCGAGACCCAGTACTTC
-	TRBJ2-3	TRBV6-2/TRBV6-3	-	CASSHSFSGDTQYF	TGTGCCAGCAGTCATTCCTTCTCGGGAGATACGCAGTATTTT
-	TRBJ2-7	TRBV5-6	-	CASSFVQSYEQYF	TGTGCCAGCAGCTTTGTCCAGAGCTACGAGCAGTACTTC
-	TRBJ1-2	TRBV19	-	CASNRGRGIGYGYTF	TGTGCCAGTAACCGGGGACGGGGGATTGGCTATGGCTACACCTTC
few	TRBJ1-4	TRBV6-1	-	CASSDRVLANEKLFF	TGTGCCAGCAGTGACAGGGTACTCGCTAATGAAAAACTGTTTTTT
once	TRBJ2-7	TRBV2	TRBD1	CASRPGQGIGEQYF	TGTGCCAGCAGGCCCGGACAGGGTATAGGTGAGCAGTACTTC
once	TRBJ1-6	TRBV4-3	TRBD1	CASSHDPGQGAPLHF	TGCGCCAGCAGCCATGACCCGGGACAGGGGGCACCCCTCCACTTT
-	TRBJ1-2	TRBV19	-	CASSIVGGGYTF	TGTGCCAGTAGTATAGTCGGGGGTGGCTACACCTTC
-	TRBJ1-6	TRBV21-1	-	CAVYSSGKKGPSSYNSPLHF	TGTGCCGTTTACAGCAGCGGGAAAAAGGGCCCAAGCTCCTATAATTCACCCCTCCACTTT
once	TRBJ1-4	TRBV7-2	TRBD1	CASSSSRDRDPGEKLFF	TGTGCCAGCAGCTCGTCCCGGGACAGGGACCCAGGGGAAAAACTGTTTTTT
-	TRBJ2-3	TRBV2	-	CASTRTGRTDTQYF	TGTGCCAGCACTCGTACAGGACGCACAGATACGCAGTATTTT
-	TRBJ2-7	TRBV10-3	-	CAISESNSLEQYF	TGTGCCATCAGTGAGTCGAACAGCCTCGAGCAGTACTTC
-	TRBJ1-6	TRBV5-1	-	CASMDTDNSPLHF	TGCGCCAGCATGGACACGGATAATTCACCCCTCCACTTT
once	TRBJ1-1	TRBV30	-	CAACRVQGTEAFF	TGTGCCGCCTGCAGGGTGCAGGGCACTGAAGCTTTCTTT
once	TRBJ1-4	TRBV4-2	TRBD1	CASSHPPGTGGEKLFF	TGTGCCAGCAGCCATCCCCCTGGGACAGGGGGTGAAAAACTGTTTTTT
-	TRBJ1-1	TRBV19	-	CASIPQGRRDTEAFF	TGTGCCAGTATCCCACAGGGTAGGCGTGATACTGAAGCTTTCTTT
-	TRBJ2-7	TRBV6-5	-	CATRQDGADEQYF	TGTGCCACCCGACAGGACGGGGCGGACGAGCAGTACTTC
few	TRBJ1-5	TRBV14	-	CASSAGPNQPQHF	TGTGCCAGCAGCGCCGGCCCTAATCAGCCCCAGCATTTT
-	TRBJ2-1	TRBV6-5	TRBD2	CASTLTSGGNEQFF	TGTGCCAGCACCTTGACTAGCGGGGGGAATGAGCAGTTCTTC
-	TRBJ1-1	TRBV6-5	-	CASSYGTSREAFF	TGTGCCAGCAGTTACGGGACGTCAAGAGAAGCTTTCTTT
-	TRBJ2-2	TRBV5-1	TRBD2	CASSLGTSMNTGELFF	TGCGCCAGCAGCTTGGGGACTAGCATGAACACCGGGGAGCTGTTTTTT
-	TRBJ2-3	TRBV28	-	CASSFQGKSTDTQYF	TGTGCCAGCAGTTTCCAGGGTAAATCCACAGATACGCAGTATTTT
-	TRBJ2-6	TRBV2	TRBD2	CASSGGGGGLSSGANVLTF	TGTGCCAGCAGTGGGGGCGGGGGGGGCCTTAGCTCTGGGGCCAACGTCCTGACTTTC
-	TRBJ1-5	TRBV7-2	TRBD1	CASSSDRALGQPQHF	TGTGCCAGCAGCTCGGACAGGGCTCTGGGTCAGCCCCAGCATTTT
-	TRBJ2-1	TRBV6-2/TRBV6-3	-	CASSGPYEQFF	TGTGCCAGCAGTGGTCCCTATGAGCAGTTCTTC
-	TRBJ1-4	TRBV11-3	-	CASSITPGRLGLEKLFF	TGTGCCAGCAGCATTACCCCGGGCCGCCTTGGGTTAGAAAAACTGTTTTTT
-	TRBJ2-5	TRBV27	-	CASSGGGAGGQETQYF	TGTGCCAGCAGTGGGGGCGGGGCAGGCGGACAAGAGACCCAGTACTTC
-	TRBJ2-3	TRBV7-8	-	CASSLAAHLEGSTQYF	TGTGCCAGCAGCTTAGCTGCACACCTGGAAGGTAGTACGCAGTATTTT
-	TRBJ2-5	TRBV19	-	CASSIDPGPSGAQYF	TGTGCCAGTAGTATAGACCCCGGGCCCTCCGGGGCCCAGTACTTC
-	TRBJ2-7	TRBV5-1	TRBD1	CASSLARTGSYEQYF	TGCGCCAGCAGCTTGGCCCGGACAGGGTCCTACGAGCAGTACTTC
-	TRBJ2-6	TRBV4-2	-	CASSLPPGSPGANVLTF	TGTGCCAGCAGCCTCCCCCCGGGTTCGCCTGGGGCCAACGTCCTGACTTTC
-	TRBJ2-7	TRBV6-2/TRBV6-3	-	CASSYRITHYEQYF	TGTGCCAGCAGTTATAGGATTACCCACTACGAGCAGTACTTC
-	TRBJ2-7	TRBV4-2	TRBD1	CASRKTGILYF	TGTGCCAGCAGAAAGACAGGGATACTGTACTTC
-	TRBJ2-2	TRBV5-1	-	CASSQGTPNTGELFF	TGCGCCAGCAGCCAAGGGACTCCGAACACCGGGGAGCTGTTTTTT
-	TRBJ1-4	TRBV28	-	CASTRGSGRKKLFF	TGTGCCAGCACAAGGGGCTCAGGGCGAAAAAAACTGTTTTTT
-	TRBJ1-2	TRBV11-2	-	CASSLPRHGRGNYGYTF	TGTGCCAGCAGCTTACCCAGACACGGGAGAGGGAACTATGGCTACACCTTC
-	TRBJ1-1	TRBV2	-	CACATVNTEAFF	TGTGCCTGTGCGACGGTGAACACTGAAGCTTTCTTT
-	TRBJ2-5	TRBV9	TRBD1	CASSRGTGDETQYF	TGTGCCAGCAGCCGCGGGACAGGGGACGAGACCCAGTACTTC
-	TRBJ1-4	TRBV28	TRBD1	CASSPPWTGTWEKLFF	TGTGCCAGCAGCCCACCCTGGACAGGGACTTGGGAAAAACTGTTTTTT
-	TRBJ1-2	TRBV9	-	CASSVTPGGGVDGYTF	TGTGCCAGCAGCGTTACCCCGGGGGGGGGTGTGGATGGCTACACCTTC
-	TRBJ2-5	TRBV10-3	-	CAISDRETQYF	TGTGCCATCAGTGATAGGGAGACCCAGTACTTC
-	TRBJ1-5	TRBV28	TRBD1	CASSQGGQNQPQHF	TGTGCCAGCAGCCAAGGGGGACAGAATCAGCCCCAGCATTTT
-	TRBJ2-7	TRBV9	-	CASSATDGISYEQYF	TGTGCCAGCAGCGCAACGGACGGTATCTCCTACGAGCAGTACTTC
-	TRBJ1-2	TRBV5-4	-	CASSPLRGTYGYTF	TGTGCCAGCAGCCCGTTAAGGGGGACCTATGGCTACACCTTC
-	TRBJ2-2	TRBV12-3/TRBV12-4	TRBD1	CASSRQGTGELFF	TGTGCCAGCAGTCGACAGGGTACCGGGGAGCTGTTTTTT
few	TRBJ2-3	TRBV2	-	CASGGTSTDTQYF	TGTGCCAGCGGAGGGACCAGCACAGATACGCAGTATTTT
-	TRBJ1-1	TRBV29-1	-	CSVEDGRGSVEAFF	TGCAGCGTTGAAGATGGACGGGGGAGTGTAGAAGCTTTCTTT
-	TRBJ2-7	TRBV28	-	CASTLGGWDEQYF	TGTGCCAGCACCCTCGGAGGGTGGGACGAGCAGTACTTC
-	TRBJ2-5	TRBV11-2	TRBD1	CASSLGTGWSETQYF	TGTGCCAGCAGCTTAGGGACAGGGTGGTCAGAGACCCAGTACTTC
few	TRBJ2-7	TRBV11-2	-	CASSLVAGGQYEQYF	TGTGCCAGCAGCTTAGTGGCAGGGGGGCAATACGAGCAGTACTTC
-	TRBJ2-1	TRBV7-9	-	CASSPSRNHNEQFF	TGTGCCAGCAGCCCATCCCGGAACCACAATGAGCAGTTCTTC